The clone carrying this T cell receptor beta chain was seen a few times. The junction does not match germline at one end; this may be a read error. Before thyroid surgery, none of the patients had received any treatment. The sample belongs to a study of metastatic and nonmetastatic thyroid tumors. Background on the study: Peripheral blood and tumor or nodule samples from malignant and benign thyroid patients were compared.

This CDR3 comprises 15 residues. Per germline, CDR1 MDHEN and CDR2 SYDVKM. Per the authors' pipeline: The study took CDR3 differences across clinicopathological groups and made a distant-metastasis classifier for papillary thyroid cancer from them. TCRdb re-called the PCR reads with MiXCR. The V and J calls follow TCRdb's processing rather than the paper's. The table lists about 33,000 clones, about a sixth of them singletons. This clonotype was obtained from a female donor with papillary thyroid cancer or a benign thyroid nodule (not recorded which). Some clones in this sample may be carry-over from other donors' samples. The sequencing sample was made of blood. The chain carries TRBV28 and TRBJ2-2; a possible D gene is TRBD1 (6 bases). CDR3 residues: CASSAAYRDTWELFF. In nucleotides, the CDR3 is TGTGCCAGCAGTGCCGCATACAGGGACACCTGGGAGCTGTTTTTT. The complete variable domain, with remaining parts taken from reference TRBV28 and TRBJ2-2, reads DVKVTQSSRYLVKRTGEKVFLECVQDMDHENMFWYRQDPGLGLRLIYFSYDVKMKEKGDIPEGYSVSREKKERFSLILESASTNQTSMYLCASSAAYRDTWELFFGEGSRLTVL.